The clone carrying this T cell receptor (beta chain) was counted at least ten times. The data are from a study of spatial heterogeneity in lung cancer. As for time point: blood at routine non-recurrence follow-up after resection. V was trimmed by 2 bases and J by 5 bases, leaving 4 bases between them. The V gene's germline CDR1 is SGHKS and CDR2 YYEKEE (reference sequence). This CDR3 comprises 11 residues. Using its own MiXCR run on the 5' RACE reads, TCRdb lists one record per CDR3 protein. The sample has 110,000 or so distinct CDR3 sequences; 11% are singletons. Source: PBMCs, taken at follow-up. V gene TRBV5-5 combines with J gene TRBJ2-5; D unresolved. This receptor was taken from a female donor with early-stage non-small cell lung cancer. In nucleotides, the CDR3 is TGTGCCAGCAGCTTCAGGGAGACCCAGTACTTC. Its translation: CASSFRETQYF.